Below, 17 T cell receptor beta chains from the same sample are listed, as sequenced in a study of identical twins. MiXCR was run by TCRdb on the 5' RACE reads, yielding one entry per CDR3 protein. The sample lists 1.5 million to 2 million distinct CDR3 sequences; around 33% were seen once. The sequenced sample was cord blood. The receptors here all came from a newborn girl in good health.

The DNA for the CDR3 is TGCAGTGCTAGGGCAGGGGTAGATAATTCACCCCTCCACTTT. Encoded protein: CSARAGVDNSPLHF. J is TRBJ1-6 and V is TRBV20-1; D perhaps matches TRBD1 (6 bases). Germline assignment: CDR1 DFQATT and CDR2 SNEGSKA (reference sequence). V lost 3 bases, J lost 5 bases, and 11 bases lay in between. The CDR3 covers 14 residues.

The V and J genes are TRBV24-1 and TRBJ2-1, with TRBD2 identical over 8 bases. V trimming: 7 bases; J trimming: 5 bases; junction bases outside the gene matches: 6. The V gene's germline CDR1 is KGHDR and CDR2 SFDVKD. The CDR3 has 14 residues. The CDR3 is CATRGGTSNNEQFF. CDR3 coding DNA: TGTGCCACCAGAGGAGGGACTAGTAACAATGAGCAGTTCTTC.

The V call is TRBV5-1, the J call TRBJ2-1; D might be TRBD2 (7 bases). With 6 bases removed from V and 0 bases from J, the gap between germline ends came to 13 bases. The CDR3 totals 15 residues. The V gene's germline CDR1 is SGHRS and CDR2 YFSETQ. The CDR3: CASIWGGGSYNEQFF. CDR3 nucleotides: TGCGCCAGCATTTGGGGAGGGGGCTCCTACAATGAGCAGTTCTTC.

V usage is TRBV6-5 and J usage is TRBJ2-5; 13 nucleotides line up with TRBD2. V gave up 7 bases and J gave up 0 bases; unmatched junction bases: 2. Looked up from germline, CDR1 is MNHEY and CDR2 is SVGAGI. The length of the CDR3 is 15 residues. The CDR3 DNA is TGTGCCAGCACCGGGACTAGCGGGGACCAAGAGACCCAGTACTTC. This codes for CASTGTSGDQETQYF.

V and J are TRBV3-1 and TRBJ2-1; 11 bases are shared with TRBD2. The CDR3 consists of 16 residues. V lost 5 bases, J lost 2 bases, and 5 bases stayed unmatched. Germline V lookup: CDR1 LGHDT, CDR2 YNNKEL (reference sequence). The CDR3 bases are TGTGCCAGCAGCGTAATAGCGGGGGGGCCCTACAATGAGCAGTTCTTC. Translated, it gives CASSVIAGGPYNEQFF.

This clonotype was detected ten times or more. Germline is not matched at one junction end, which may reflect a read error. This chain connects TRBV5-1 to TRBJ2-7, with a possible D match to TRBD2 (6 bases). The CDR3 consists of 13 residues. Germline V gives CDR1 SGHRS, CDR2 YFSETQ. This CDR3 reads CASSFPGAYEQYF. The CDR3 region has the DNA TGTGCCAGCAGTTTTCCGGGGGCCTACGAGCAGTACTTC.

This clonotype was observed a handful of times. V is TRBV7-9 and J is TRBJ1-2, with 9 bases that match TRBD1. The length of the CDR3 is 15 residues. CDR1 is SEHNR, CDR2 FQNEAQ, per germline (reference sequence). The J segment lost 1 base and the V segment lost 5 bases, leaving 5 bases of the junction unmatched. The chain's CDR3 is CASSLKTGGNYGYTF. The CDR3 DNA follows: TGTGCCAGCAGCCTTAAGACAGGGGGTAACTATGGCTACACCTTC.

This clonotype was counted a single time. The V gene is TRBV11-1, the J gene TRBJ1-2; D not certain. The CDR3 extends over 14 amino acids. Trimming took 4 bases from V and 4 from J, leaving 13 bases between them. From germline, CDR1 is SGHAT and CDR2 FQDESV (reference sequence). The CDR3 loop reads CASSSGVGPYGYTF. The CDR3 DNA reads TGTGCCAGCAGCTCCGGGGTAGGACCCTATGGCTACACCTTC.

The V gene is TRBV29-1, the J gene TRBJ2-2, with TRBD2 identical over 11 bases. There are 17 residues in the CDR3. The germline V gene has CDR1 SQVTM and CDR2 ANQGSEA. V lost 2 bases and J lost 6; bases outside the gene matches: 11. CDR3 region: CSVETWSGSGRAGELFF. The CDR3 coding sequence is TGCAGCGTTGAAACCTGGTCGGGTAGCGGGAGGGCCGGGGAGCTGTTTTTT.

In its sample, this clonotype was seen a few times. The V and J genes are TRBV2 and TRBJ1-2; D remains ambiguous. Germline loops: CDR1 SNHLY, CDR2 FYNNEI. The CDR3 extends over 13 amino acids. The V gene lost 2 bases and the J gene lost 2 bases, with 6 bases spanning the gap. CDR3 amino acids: CASSEWVNYGYTF. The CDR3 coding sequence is TGTGCCAGCAGTGAATGGGTCAACTATGGCTACACCTTC.

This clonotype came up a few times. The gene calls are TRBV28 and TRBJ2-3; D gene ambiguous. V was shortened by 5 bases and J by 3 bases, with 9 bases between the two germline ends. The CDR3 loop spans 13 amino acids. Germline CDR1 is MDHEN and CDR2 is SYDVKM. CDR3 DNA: TGTGCCAGCAGTAAGTCGGGTACAGATACGCAGTATTTT. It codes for CASSKSGTDTQYF.

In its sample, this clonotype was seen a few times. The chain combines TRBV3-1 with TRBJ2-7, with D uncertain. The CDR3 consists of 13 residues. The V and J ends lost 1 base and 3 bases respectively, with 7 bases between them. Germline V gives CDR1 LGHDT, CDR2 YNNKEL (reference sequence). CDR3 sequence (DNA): TGTGCCAGCAGCCAAGGGTACGGCTACGAGCAGTACTTC. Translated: CASSQGYGYEQYF.

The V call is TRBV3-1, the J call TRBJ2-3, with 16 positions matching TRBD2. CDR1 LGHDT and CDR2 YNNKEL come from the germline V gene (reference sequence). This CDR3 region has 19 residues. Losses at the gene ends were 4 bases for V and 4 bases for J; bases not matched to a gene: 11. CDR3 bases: TGTGCCAGCAGCCCGGGACTAGCGGGAGGGCCTTTCCACGCAGATACGCAGTATTTT. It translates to CASSPGLAGGPFHADTQYF.

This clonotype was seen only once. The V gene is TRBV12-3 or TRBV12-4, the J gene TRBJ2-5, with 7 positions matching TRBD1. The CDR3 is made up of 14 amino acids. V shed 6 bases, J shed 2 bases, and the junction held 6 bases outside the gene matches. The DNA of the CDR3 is TGTGCCAGCAGCCCCAAACAGGGGCAAGAGACCCAGTACTTC. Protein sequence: CASSPKQGQETQYF.

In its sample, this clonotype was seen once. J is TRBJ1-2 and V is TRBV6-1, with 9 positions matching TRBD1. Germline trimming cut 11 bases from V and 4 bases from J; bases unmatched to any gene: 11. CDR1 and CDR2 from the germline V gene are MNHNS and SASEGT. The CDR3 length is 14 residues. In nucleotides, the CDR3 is TGTGCCGCCGGCCCAACAGGGGGCAGCTATGGCTACACCTTC. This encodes CAAGPTGGSYGYTF.

Here the CDR3 DNA reads TGTGCCAGCTCACCAAGGTCGGACGCGAGGGGCAGAGGCTACACCTTC. It specifies CASSPRSDARGRGYTF. The rearrangement uses TRBV18 and TRBJ1-2; tentatively, D is TRBD1 (5 bases). Trimming shortened V by 2 bases and J by 8 bases, and 21 bases separated the two germline ends. The germline V gene has CDR1 KGHSH and CDR2 LQKENI. This CDR3 comprises 16 residues.

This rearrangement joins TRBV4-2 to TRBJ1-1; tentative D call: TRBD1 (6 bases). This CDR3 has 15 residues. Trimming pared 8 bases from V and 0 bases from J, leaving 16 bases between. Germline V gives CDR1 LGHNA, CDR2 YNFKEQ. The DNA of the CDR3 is TGTGCCAGCCAAAAAGCCGGGGGCATGAACACTGAAGCTTTCTTT. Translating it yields CASQKAGGMNTEAFF.